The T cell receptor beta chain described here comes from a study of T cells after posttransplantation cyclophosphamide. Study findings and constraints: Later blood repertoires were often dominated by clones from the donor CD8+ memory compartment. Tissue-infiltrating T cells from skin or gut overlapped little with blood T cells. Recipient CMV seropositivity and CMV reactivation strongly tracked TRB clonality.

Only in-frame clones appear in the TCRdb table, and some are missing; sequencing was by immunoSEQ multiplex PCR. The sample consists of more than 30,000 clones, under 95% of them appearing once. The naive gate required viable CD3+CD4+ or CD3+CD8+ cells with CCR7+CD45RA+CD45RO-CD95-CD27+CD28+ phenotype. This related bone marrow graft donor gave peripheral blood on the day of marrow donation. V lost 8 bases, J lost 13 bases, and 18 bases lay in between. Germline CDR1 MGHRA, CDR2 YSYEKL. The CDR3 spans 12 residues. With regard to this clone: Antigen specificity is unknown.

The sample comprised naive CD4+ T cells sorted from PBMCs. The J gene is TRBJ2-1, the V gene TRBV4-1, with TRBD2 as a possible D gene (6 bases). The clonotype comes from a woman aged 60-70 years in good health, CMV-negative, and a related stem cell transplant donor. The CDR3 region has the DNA TGCGCCAGCGACCAGCCGGGACTGGCACAGTTCTTC. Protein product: CASDQPGLAQFF.